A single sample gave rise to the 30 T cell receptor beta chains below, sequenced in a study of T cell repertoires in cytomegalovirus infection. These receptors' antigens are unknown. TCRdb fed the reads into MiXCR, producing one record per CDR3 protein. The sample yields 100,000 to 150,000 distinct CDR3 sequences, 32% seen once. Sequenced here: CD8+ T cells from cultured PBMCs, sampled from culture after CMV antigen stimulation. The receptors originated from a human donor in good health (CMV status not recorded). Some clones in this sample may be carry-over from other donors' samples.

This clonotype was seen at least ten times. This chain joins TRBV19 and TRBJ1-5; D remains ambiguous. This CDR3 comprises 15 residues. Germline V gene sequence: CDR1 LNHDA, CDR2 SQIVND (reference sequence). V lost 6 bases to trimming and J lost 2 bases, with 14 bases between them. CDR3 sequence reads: CASSPKGGGNQPQHF. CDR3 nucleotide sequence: TGTGCCAGTAGCCCAAAAGGTGGAGGCAATCAGCCCCAGCATTTT.

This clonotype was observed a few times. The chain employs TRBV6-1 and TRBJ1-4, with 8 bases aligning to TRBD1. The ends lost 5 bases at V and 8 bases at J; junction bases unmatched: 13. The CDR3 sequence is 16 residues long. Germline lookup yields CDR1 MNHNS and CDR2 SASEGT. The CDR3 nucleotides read TGTGCCAGCAGTCCCTTCCTCAGGGGGCTTGAAGAAAAACTGTTTTTT. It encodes CASSPFLRGLEEKLFF.

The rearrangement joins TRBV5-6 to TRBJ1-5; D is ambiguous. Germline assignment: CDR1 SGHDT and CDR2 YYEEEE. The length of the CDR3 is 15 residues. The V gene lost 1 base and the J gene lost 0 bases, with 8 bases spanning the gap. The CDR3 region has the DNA TGTGCCAGCAGCTTGTGGGGTTATAGCAATCAGCCCCAGCATTTT. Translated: CASSLWGYSNQPQHF.

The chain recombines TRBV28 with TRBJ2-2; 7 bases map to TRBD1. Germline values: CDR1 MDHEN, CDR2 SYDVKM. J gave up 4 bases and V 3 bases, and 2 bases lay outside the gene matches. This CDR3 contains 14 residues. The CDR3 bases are TGTGCCAGCAGTTTCGGGACAGTCACCGGGGAGCTGTTTTTT. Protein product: CASSFGTVTGELFF.

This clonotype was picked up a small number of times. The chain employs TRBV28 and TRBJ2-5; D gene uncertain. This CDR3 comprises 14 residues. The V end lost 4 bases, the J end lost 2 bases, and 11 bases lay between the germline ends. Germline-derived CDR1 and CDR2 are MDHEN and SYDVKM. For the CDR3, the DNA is TGTGCCAGCAGTTCGACGACTGGACAAGAGACCCAGTACTTC. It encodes CASSSTTGQETQYF.

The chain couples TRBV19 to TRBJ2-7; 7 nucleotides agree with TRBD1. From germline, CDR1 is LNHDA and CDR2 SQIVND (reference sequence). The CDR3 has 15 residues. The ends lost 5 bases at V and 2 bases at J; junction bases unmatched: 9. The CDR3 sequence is CASSVSRQGAYEQYF. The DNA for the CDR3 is TGTGCCAGTAGTGTATCGCGGCAGGGGGCCTACGAGCAGTACTTC.

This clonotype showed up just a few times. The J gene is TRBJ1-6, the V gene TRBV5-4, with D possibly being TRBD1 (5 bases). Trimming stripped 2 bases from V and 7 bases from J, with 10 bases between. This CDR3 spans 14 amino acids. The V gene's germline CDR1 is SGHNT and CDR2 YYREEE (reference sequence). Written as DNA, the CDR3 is TGTGCCAGCAGCTTAGGAGGGGACAATTCACCCCTCCACTTT. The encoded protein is CASSLGGDNSPLHF. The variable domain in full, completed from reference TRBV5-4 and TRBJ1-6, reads ETGVTQSPTHLIKTRGQQVTLRCSSQSGHNTVSWYQQALGQGPQFIFQYYREEENGRGNFPPRFSGLQFPNYSSELNVNALELDDSALYLCASSLGGDNSPLHFGNGTRLTVT.

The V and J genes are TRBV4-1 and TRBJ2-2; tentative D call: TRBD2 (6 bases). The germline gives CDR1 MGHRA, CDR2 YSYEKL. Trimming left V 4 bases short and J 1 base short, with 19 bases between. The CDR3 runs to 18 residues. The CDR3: CASSLPRGGARNTGELFF. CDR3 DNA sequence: TGCGCCAGCAGCCTCCCTCGGGGCGGGGCGCGGAACACCGGGGAGCTGTTTTTT.

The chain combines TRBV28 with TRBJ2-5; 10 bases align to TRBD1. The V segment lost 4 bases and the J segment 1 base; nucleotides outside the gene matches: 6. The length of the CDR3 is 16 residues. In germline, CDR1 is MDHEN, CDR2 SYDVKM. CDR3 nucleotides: TGTGCCAGCAGTTCGCTGGGACAGGGGACCCAAGAGACCCAGTACTTC. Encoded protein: CASSSLGQGTQETQYF.

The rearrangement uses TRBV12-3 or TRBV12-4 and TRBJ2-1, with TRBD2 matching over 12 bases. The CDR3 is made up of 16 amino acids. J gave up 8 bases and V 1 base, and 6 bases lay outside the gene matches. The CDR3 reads CASSLGTRLAGDEQFF. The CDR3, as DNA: TGTGCCAGCAGTTTAGGTACAAGACTAGCGGGGGATGAGCAGTTCTTC.

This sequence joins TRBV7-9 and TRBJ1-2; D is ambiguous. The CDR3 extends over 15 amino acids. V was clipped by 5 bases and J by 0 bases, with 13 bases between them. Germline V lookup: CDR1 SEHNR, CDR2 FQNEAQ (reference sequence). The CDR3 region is CASSPRSLANYGYTF. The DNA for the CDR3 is TGTGCCAGCAGCCCGAGATCCTTAGCTAACTATGGCTACACCTTC.

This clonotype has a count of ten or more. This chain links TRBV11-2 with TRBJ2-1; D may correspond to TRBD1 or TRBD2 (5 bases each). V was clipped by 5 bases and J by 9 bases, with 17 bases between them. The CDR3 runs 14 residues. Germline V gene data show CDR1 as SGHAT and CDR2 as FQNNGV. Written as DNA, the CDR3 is TGTGCCAGCAGCCCCGGGTGGGTCGGGGCTGAGCAGTTCTTC. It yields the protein CASSPGWVGAEQFF.

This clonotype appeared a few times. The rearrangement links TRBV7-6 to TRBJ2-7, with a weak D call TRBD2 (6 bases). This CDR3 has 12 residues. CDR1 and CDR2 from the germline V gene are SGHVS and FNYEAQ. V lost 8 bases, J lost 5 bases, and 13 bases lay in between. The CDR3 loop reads CASGPGVHEQYF. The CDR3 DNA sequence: TGTGCCAGCGGGCCGGGGGTCCACGAGCAGTACTTC.

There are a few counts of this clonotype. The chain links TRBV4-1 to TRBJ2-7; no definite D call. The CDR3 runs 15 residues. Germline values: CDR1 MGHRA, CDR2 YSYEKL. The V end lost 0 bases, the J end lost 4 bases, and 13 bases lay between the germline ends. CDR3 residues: CASSQESRNPYEQYF. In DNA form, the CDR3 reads TGCGCCAGCAGCCAAGAGAGCAGGAATCCTTACGAGCAGTACTTC.

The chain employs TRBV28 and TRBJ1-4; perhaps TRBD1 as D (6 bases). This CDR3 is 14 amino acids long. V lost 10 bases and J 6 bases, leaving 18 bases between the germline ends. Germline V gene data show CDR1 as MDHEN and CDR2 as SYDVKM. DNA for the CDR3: TGTGCCACCTACCCCCAGGGGACGGATGAAAAACTGTTTTTT. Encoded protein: CATYPQGTDEKLFF.

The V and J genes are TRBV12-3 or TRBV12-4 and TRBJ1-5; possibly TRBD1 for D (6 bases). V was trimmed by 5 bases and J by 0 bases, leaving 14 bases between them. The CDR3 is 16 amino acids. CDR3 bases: TGTGCCAGCAGTCTCGAGACAGGAGATAGCAATCAGCCCCAGCATTTT. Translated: CASSLETGDSNQPQHF.

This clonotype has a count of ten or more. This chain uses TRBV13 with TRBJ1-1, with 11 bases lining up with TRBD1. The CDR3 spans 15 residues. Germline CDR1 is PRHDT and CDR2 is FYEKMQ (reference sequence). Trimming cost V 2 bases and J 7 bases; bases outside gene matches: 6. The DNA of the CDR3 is TGTGCCAGCAGCTTAAGGGACAGGGGGAGCGATGAAGCTTTCTTT. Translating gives CASSLRDRGSDEAFF.

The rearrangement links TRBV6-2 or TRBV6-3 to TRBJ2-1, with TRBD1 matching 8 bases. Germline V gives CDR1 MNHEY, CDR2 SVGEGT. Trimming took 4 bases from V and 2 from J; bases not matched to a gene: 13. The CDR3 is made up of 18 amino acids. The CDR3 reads CASSFLRTGGKAYNEQFF. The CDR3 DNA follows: TGTGCCAGCAGTTTCTTGCGAACAGGGGGTAAGGCCTACAATGAGCAGTTCTTC.

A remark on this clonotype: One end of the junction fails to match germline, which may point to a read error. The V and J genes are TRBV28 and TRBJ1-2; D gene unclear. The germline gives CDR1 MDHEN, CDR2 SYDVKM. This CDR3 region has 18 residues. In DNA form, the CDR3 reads TGTGCTAGCAGTTTTTCCCTTGACTCTGGGATCACTAACTATGGCTACACCTTC. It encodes CASSFSLDSGITNYGYTF.

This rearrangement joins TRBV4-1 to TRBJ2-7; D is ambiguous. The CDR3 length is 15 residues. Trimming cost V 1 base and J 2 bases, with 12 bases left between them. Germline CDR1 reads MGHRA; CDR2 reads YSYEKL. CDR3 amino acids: CASSQAVGHPYEQYF. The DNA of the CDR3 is TGCGCCAGCAGCCAAGCGGTAGGGCACCCCTACGAGCAGTACTTC.

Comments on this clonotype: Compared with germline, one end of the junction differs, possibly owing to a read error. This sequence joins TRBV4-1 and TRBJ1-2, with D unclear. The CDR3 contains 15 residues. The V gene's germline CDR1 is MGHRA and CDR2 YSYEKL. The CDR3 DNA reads TGCGCCAGCAGCCCCGGAACGGGTAGAAACTATGGCCACACCTTC. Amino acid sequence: CASSPGTGRNYGHTF.

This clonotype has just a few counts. The CDR3 loop reads CASRGQVIYEQYF. In nucleotides, the CDR3 is TGTGCCAGCCGAGGCCAGGTGATTTACGAGCAGTACTTC. The rearrangement uses TRBV2 and TRBJ2-7; no definite D call. The CDR3 contains 13 residues. The germline V and J ends were trimmed by 8 bases and 4 bases, with 15 bases remaining between them. Germline assignment: CDR1 SNHLY and CDR2 FYNNEI.

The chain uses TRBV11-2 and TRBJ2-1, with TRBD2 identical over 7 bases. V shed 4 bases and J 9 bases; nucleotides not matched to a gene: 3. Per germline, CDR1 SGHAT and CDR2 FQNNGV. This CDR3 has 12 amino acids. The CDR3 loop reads CASSSTSAEQFF. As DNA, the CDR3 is TGTGCCAGCAGCTCTACTAGCGCTGAGCAGTTCTTC.

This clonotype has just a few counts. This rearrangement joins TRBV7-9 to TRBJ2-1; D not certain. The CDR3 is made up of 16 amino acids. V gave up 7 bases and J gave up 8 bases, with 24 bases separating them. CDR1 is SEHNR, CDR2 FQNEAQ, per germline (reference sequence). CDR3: CASTLITGVGGDEQFF. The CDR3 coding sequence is TGTGCCAGCACCCTAATCACGGGTGTCGGTGGGGATGAGCAGTTCTTC.

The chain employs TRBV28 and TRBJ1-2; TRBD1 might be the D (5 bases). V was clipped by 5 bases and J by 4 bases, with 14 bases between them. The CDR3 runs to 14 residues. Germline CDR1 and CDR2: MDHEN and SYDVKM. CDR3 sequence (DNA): TGTGCCAGCAGTCCAGGGCCCGTGAGCTATGGCTACACCTTC. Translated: CASSPGPVSYGYTF.

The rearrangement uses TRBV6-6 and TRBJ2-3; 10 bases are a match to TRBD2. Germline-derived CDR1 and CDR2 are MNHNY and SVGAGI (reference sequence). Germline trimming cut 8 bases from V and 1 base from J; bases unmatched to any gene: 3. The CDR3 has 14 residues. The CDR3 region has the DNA TGTGCCAGCCCTAGCGGGGGAGGCACAGATACGCAGTATTTT. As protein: CASPSGGGTDTQYF.

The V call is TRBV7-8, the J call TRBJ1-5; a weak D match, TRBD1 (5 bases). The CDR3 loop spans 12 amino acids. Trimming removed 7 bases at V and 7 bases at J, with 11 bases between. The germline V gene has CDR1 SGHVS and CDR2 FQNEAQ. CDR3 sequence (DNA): TGTGCCAGCACCGTAAGGGGACAGCCCCAGCATTTT. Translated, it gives CASTVRGQPQHF.

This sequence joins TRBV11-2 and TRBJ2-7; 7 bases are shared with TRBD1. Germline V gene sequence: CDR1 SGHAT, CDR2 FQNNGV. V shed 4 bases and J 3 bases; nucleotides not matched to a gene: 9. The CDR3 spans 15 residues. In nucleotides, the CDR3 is TGTGCCAGCAGCTGGGCCGGGACAGATCTCTACGAGCAGTACTTC. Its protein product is CASSWAGTDLYEQYF.

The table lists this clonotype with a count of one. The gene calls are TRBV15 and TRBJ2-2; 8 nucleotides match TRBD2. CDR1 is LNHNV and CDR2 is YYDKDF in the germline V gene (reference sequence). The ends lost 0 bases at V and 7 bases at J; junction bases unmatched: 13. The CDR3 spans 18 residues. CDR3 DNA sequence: TGTGCCACCAGCAGAGATTTTGATAGCGGGGTGGTAAGCGGGGAGCTGTTTTTT. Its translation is CATSRDFDSGVVSGELFF.

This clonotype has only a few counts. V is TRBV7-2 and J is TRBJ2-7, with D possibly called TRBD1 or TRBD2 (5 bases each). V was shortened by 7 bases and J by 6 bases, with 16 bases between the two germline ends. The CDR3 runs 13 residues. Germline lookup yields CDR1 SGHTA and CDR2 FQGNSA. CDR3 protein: CASNYGAVGEQYF. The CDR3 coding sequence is TGTGCCAGCAACTACGGGGCAGTTGGCGAGCAGTACTTC.